The 2 T cell receptor beta chains below all came from one sample that was sequenced in a study of blood T cell repertoires in COVID-19. Assay used: immunoSEQ multiplex PCR; TCRdb lists only in-frame clones, some missing. The sample shows about 250,000 clones, nearly 90% of them seen only once. Sequences were obtained from peripheral blood. The receptor set was obtained from a woman aged 40-49 years who had recovered from COVID-19.

J is TRBJ2-5 and V is TRBV6-5, with 8 bases that match TRBD1. V trimming: 10 bases; J trimming: 2 bases; junction bases outside the gene matches: 9. Per the germline V gene, CDR1 is MNHEY and CDR2 is SVGAGI. The CDR3 totals 14 residues. The CDR3 loop reads CATSPDRVQETQYF. The CDR3, as DNA: TGTGCCACCTCCCCGGACAGGGTGCAAGAGACCCAGTACTTC.

The chain employs TRBV30 and TRBJ1-1, with D maybe TRBD1 (5 bases). V lost 3 bases and J lost 5, with 10 bases in between. Germline lookup yields CDR1 GTSNPN and CDR2 SVGIG (reference sequence). This CDR3 has 12 amino acids. The CDR3 bases are TGTGCCTGGAGCCTAGGGGCTACTGAAGCTTTCTTT. Its protein product is CAWSLGATEAFF.